This TCR beta chain was sequenced in a study of early stage breast cancer tumors. Study-level information: Samples were sequenced at about 10-fold average coverage.

This clone has a handful of counts. Its target is not known. After removal of 9 bases from V and 4 bases from J, the junction contained 12 bases not matched to a gene. The germline V gene has CDR1 LNHDA and CDR2 SQIVND (reference sequence). CDR3 length equals 15 residues. The study, taken as a whole, reports: Enriched TCRB sequences shared across patients were mostly commonly generated sequences.

Some clones are missing from TCRdb's copy, which holds only in-frame ones; the method was immunoSEQ multiplex PCR. The table lists about 2,600 clones, about 71% of them singletons. This TCR came from a person aged 45 to 59 with breast cancer. The rearrangement links TRBV19 to TRBJ1-5, with 7 bases matching TRBD1. Sequencing was carried out using normal breast tissue next to the tumor. As DNA, the CDR3 is TGTGCCAGCCAAGGAGGGGCGGGACAGAATCAGCCCCAGCATTTT. Translated: CASQGGAGQNQPQHF.